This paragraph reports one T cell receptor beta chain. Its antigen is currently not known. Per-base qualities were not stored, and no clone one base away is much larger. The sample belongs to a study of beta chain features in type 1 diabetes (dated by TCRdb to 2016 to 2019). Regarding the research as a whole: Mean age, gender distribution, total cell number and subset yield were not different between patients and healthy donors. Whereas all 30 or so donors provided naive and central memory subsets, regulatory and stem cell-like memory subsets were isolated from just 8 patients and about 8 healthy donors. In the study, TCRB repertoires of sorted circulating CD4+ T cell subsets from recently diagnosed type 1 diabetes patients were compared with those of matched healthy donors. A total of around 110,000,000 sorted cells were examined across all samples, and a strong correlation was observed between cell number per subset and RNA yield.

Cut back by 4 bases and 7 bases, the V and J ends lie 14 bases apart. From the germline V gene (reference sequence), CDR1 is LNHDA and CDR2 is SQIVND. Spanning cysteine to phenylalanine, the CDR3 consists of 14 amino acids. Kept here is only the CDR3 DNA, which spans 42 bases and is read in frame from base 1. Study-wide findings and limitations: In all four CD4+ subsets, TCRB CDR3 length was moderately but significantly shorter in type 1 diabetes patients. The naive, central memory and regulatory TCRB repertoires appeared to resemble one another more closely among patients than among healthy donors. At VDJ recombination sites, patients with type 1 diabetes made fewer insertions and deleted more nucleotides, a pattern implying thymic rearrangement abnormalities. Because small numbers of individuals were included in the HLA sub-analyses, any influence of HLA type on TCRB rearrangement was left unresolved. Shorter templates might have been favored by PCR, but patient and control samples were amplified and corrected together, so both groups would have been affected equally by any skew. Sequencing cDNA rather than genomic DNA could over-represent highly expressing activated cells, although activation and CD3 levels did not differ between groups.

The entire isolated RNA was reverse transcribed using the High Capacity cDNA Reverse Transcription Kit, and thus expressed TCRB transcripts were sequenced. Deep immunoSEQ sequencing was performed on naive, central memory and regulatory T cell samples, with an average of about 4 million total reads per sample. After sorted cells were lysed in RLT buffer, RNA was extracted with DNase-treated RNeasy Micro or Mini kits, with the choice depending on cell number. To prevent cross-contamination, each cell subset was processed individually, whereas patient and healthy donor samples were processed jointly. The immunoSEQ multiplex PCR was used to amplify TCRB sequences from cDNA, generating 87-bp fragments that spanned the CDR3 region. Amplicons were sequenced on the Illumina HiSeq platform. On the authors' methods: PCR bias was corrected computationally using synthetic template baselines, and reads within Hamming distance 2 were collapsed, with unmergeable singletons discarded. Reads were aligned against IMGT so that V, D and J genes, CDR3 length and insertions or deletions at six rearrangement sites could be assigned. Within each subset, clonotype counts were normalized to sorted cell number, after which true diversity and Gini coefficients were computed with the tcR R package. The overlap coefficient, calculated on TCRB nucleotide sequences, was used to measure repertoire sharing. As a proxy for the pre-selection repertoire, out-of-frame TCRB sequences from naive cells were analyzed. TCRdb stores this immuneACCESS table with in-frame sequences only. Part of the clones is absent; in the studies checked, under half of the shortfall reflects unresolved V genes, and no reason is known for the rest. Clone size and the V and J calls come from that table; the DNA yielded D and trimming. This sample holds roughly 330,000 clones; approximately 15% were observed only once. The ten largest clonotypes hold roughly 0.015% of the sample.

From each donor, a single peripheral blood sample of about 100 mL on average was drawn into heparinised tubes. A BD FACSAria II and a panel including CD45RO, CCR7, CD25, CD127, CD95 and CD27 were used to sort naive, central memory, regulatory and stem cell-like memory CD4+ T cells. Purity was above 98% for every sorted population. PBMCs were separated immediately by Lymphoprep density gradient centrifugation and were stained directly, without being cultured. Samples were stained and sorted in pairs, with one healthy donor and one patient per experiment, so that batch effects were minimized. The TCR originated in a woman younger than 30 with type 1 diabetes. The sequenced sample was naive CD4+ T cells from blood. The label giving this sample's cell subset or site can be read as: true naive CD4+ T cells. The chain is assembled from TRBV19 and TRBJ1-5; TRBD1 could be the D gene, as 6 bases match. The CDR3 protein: CASSTLRGRQPQHF. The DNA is TGTGCCAGTAGTACACTAAGGGGGAGACAGCCCCAGCATTTT. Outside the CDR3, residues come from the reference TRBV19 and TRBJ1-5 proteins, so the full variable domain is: DGGITQSPKYLFRKEGQNVTLSCEQNLNHDAMYWYRQDPGQGLRLIYYSQIVNDFQKGDIAEGYSVSREKKESFPLTVTSAQKNPTAFYLCASSTLRGRQPQHFGDGTRLSIL.